This TCR beta chain was recorded in a study of blood T cell repertoires in COVID-19. Study as a whole: The United States, Italy and Spain supplied acute and convalescent COVID-19 samples. PBMCs, B-cell-depleted T cells, or T cells were the source of the cDNA or gDNA that made up the material.

Clinical history reported by participants formed the basis on which cohorts were assigned. Germline loops: CDR1 MGHRA, CDR2 YSYEKL. The CDR3 totals 16 residues. Trimming pared 1 base from V and 5 bases from J, leaving 15 bases between. Original processing notes: Estimation of nucleated cell counts relied on the amplification of reference gene primers. Method: immunoSEQ multiplex PCR; TCRdb's copy keeps in-frame clones and lacks some. D and trimming come from the DNA, and the V and J calls and clone size come from that table. Altogether fewer than 200,000 clones are present, roughly 82% being singletons, with the ten largest covering more than 4%.

The material sequenced was PBMCs or T cells enriched from blood (not recorded which). V and J are TRBV4-1 and TRBJ1-5; D might be TRBD1 (6 bases). This TCR was sampled from a woman in her sixties or seventies with acute COVID-19. The CDR3 protein is CASSQVANRADQPQHF. CDR3 coding DNA: TGCGCCAGCAGCCAAGTGGCCAACAGGGCGGATCAGCCCCAGCATTTT.